The 28 T cell receptor beta chains below all came from one sample that was sequenced in a study of regulatory T cells in long-lasting Graves disease. The time point denotes: newly diagnosed GD, antithyroid drugs for less than 3 months. PBMC RNA served as the TCR library source. In building TCR beta libraries, iRepertoire HTBI primers were used together with Arm-PCR of CDR3 regions. Each CDR3 protein is one row after TCRdb ran MiXCR on the multiplex PCR reads. Of over 350,000 distinct CDR3 sequences listed, approximately 15% are singletons. This sample also belongs to another study, concerning T cells in Graves' hyperthyroidism and ophthalmopathy.

The source material was peripheral blood mononuclear cells (PBMCs), sampled at new diagnosis, from a patient treated with antithyroid drugs. All receptors derive from a woman between 45 and 60 years old with Graves disease.

This clonotype was observed many times. This sequence joins TRBV30 and TRBJ1-2, with D hard to call. V lost 5 bases, J lost 8 bases, and 15 bases lay in between. The CDR3 length is 12 residues. Germline-derived CDR1 and CDR2 are GTSNPN and SVGIG (reference sequence). The CDR3 nucleotides are TGTGCCTGGCAAGCGAGCATAGGGGGCTACACCTTC. It yields the protein CAWQASIGGYTF.

This clonotype was counted between two and nine times. The chain combines TRBV28 with TRBJ1-2, with a tentative D call TRBD1 (5 bases). This CDR3 region has 12 residues. Germline-derived CDR1 and CDR2 are MDHEN and SYDVKM. V was shortened by 7 bases and J by 6 bases, with 12 bases between the two germline ends. The CDR3 spells CASNQGDHGYTF. The CDR3 DNA reads as TGTGCCAGCAACCAGGGAGACCATGGCTACACCTTC.

The sample holds many counts of this clonotype. The genes are TRBV7-9 and TRBJ2-1; 8 bases align to TRBD2. The CDR3 covers 14 residues. Trimming removed 5 bases from V and 6 bases from J; junction bases left unmatched: 6. Germline CDR1 and CDR2: SEHNR and FQNEAQ (reference sequence). CDR3 nucleotides: TGTGCCAGCAGCCCCCGGCTAGCGGGCAATGAGCAGTTCTTC. It codes for CASSPRLAGNEQFF.

The chain employs TRBV12-3 or TRBV12-4 and TRBJ1-2, with D tentatively TRBD1 (5 bases). The germline V and J ends were trimmed by 5 bases and 6 bases, with 13 bases remaining between them. This CDR3 is 13 amino acids long. The CDR3 nucleotides are TGTGCCAGCAGTCCCTCCGGGGACGATGGCTACACCTTC. Its translation is CASSPSGDDGYTF.

This clonotype was counted at least ten times. V is TRBV28 and J is TRBJ2-7; perhaps TRBD2 as D (5 bases). The germline V and J ends were trimmed by 5 bases and 2 bases, with 16 bases remaining between them. Germline V CDR1 and CDR2: MDHEN, SYDVKM. The CDR3 spans 15 residues. This CDR3 is CASSPVLELAYEQYF. CDR3 nucleotides: TGTGCCAGCAGTCCCGTACTAGAATTGGCCTACGAGCAGTACTTC.

This clonotype was seen ten or more times. The J gene is TRBJ1-2, the V gene TRBV2, with 9 bases identical to TRBD1. The CDR3 is made up of 13 amino acids. J gave up 1 base and V 7 bases, and 1 base lay outside the gene matches. Germline lookup yields CDR1 SNHLY and CDR2 FYNNEI. CDR3 amino acids: CASKGQGNYGYTF. The CDR3, as DNA: TGTGCCAGCAAGGGACAGGGTAACTATGGCTACACCTTC.

This clonotype was seen a handful of times. The chain is built from TRBV19 and TRBJ1-2; D is perhaps TRBD1 (5 bases). The CDR3 loop spans 15 amino acids. Trimming cost V 8 bases and J 7 bases, with 23 bases left between them. Germline CDR1 reads LNHDA; CDR2 reads SQIVND (reference sequence). CDR3 in amino acids: CASLGTGLFLGGYTF. The CDR3 DNA reads as TGTGCCAGTCTCGGGACGGGCCTGTTTCTCGGTGGCTACACCTTC.

This chain joins TRBV29-1 and TRBJ2-3; 8 bases are a match to TRBD1. V was clipped by 7 bases and J by 6 bases; unmatched bases: 15. This CDR3 comprises 15 residues. CDR1 is SQVTM, CDR2 ANQGSEA, per germline. The CDR3: CSAAPRAGGWDTQYF. CDR3 DNA: TGCAGCGCCGCCCCGAGGGCAGGGGGCTGGGATACGCAGTATTTT.

In this sample, this clonotype turned up a few times. The chain recombines TRBV5-7 with TRBJ2-4; TRBD1 aligns across 7 bases. TRBV5-7 is noted as an ORF with a role that remains uncertain. The CDR3 spans 14 residues. Losses at the gene ends were 4 bases for V and 4 bases for J; bases not matched to a gene: 5. The CDR3 nucleotides are TGTGCCAGCAGCCAGACAGGGTTGAAAAACATTCAGTACTTC. Residues: CASSQTGLKNIQYF.

To note about this clonotype: It is likely a read error: a sequence one base away is far more abundant. The chain joins TRBV28 to TRBJ2-7; D call uncertain. Germline V gene lookup returns CDR1 MDHEN and CDR2 SYDVKM. The CDR3 length is 13 residues. CDR3 bases: TGTGCCAGCAGTGAAATGCTTTCCTGCGAGCAGTACTTC. It translates to CASSEMLSCEQYF.

This clonotype has more than one count but fewer than ten. CDR3 amino acids: CASSRDPEQYF. The CDR3 bases are TGTGCCAGCAGCCGAGACCCTGAGCAGTACTTC. The V call is TRBV11-2, the J call TRBJ2-7, with no clear D. In germline, CDR1 is SGHAT, CDR2 FQNNGV. The CDR3 has 11 residues. Trimming took off 5 bases at V and 7 bases at J, with 9 bases between the two ends.

To note about this clonotype: In this CDR3 the conserved last residue, phenylalanine or tryptophan, is missing, so a read error is likely. The V call is TRBV5-5, the J call TRBJ2-5; D may be TRBD1 (5 bases). Germline loops: CDR1 SGHKS, CDR2 YYEKEE (reference sequence). V was trimmed by 4 bases and J by 0 bases, leaving 7 bases between them. The CDR3 contains 13 residues. The DNA for the CDR3 is TGTGCCAGCAGCCCAGGGTACCAAGAGACCCAGTACTGC. Its translation: CASSPGYQETQYC.

Many counts were recorded for this clonotype. The rearrangement links TRBV6-1 to TRBJ2-3; 7 nucleotides agree with TRBD2. Germline CDR1 reads MNHNS; CDR2 reads SASEGT. Germline trimming cut 6 bases from V and 6 bases from J; bases unmatched to any gene: 12. This CDR3 region has 15 residues. The CDR3 protein is CASRALSGGLDTQYF. DNA of the CDR3: TGTGCCAGCAGGGCTCTCTCGGGAGGATTGGATACGCAGTATTTT.

Worth noting for this clonotype: It differs at one base from a far larger clone, so likely a read error. Since no conserved phenylalanine or tryptophan closes the CDR3, a read error is the likely cause. The chain has TRBV6-2 or TRBV6-3 and TRBJ2-7; 9 bases map to TRBD1. The CDR3 has 15 residues. Germline V gives CDR1 MNHEY, CDR2 SVGEGT. J was trimmed by 5 bases and V by 0 bases; bases with no gene match: 5. CDR3 nucleotide sequence: TGTGCCAGCAGTTACTCGGGGACAGGGAGCAACGAGCAGTACCTC. It specifies CASSYSGTGSNEQYL.

The chain uses TRBV6-1 and TRBJ2-2, with TRBD1 matching 7 bases. The germline gives CDR1 MNHNS, CDR2 SASEGT. The length of the CDR3 is 16 residues. V dropped 7 bases and J dropped 4; count of bases not matched to a gene: 12. The CDR3 region is CASTLAQDRTTGELFF. As DNA, the CDR3 is TGTGCCAGCACCCTGGCCCAGGACAGGACCACCGGGGAGCTGTTTTTT.

This clonotype turned up a few times. The rearrangement joins TRBV6-7 to TRBJ1-1, with D unclear. TRBV6-7 is known as an ORF, though its function is uncertain. The CDR3 runs 14 residues. Deletions cut 2 bases from V and 6 bases from J, with 13 bases between. CDR3 amino acids: CASSYLQSISEAFF. The CDR3 nucleotides read TGTGCCAGCAGTTACCTCCAGTCTATTTCTGAAGCTTTCTTT.

This clonotype occurred many times. The rearrangement links TRBV11-2 to TRBJ2-3, with 13 positions matching TRBD2. CDR1 is SGHAT and CDR2 is FQNNGV in the germline V gene. J lost 5 bases, V lost 4 bases, and 3 bases had no gene match. This CDR3 contains 15 residues. The CDR3 reads CASSSGLAGIDTQYF. The CDR3 DNA reads as TGTGCCAGCAGCTCGGGACTAGCGGGAATAGATACGCAGTATTTT.

This clonotype was counted at least ten times. The chain links TRBV30 to TRBJ2-7, with unresolved D. Trimming cost V 2 bases and J 2 bases, with 10 bases left between them. The CDR3 is made up of 13 amino acids. In germline, CDR1 is GTSNPN, CDR2 SVGIG (reference sequence). The CDR3: CAWSMTPTYEQYF. The CDR3 DNA reads TGTGCCTGGAGTATGACGCCCACCTACGAGCAGTACTTC.

This rearrangement joins TRBV11-2 to TRBJ2-7; 7 nucleotides align to TRBD2. Trimming took 5 bases from V and 9 from J; bases not matched to a gene: 31. The CDR3 is 20 residues long. Germline assignment: CDR1 SGHAT and CDR2 FQNNGV. For the CDR3, the DNA is TGTGCCAGCAGCCACTTAGGTCTTTTCTCTAGGGCGGGAGCCGGACTGCGGCAGTACTTC. Translation gives CASSHLGLFSRAGAGLRQYF.

The V and J genes are TRBV10-3 and TRBJ1-1; D call uncertain. The CDR3 covers 12 residues. Trimming left V 1 base short and J 8 bases short, with 8 bases between. Germline V gene sequence: CDR1 ENHRY, CDR2 SYGVKD. CDR3: CAISEWRQEAFF. DNA of the CDR3: TGTGCCATCAGTGAGTGGAGGCAAGAAGCTTTCTTT.

This clonotype has more than one count but fewer than ten. The rearrangement uses TRBV10-3 and TRBJ2-3, with a tentative D call TRBD2 (5 bases). Trimming left V 2 bases short and J 2 bases short, with 8 bases between. Germline V gives CDR1 ENHRY, CDR2 SYGVKD. The CDR3 is 14 residues long. CDR3 residues: CAISEGELTDTQYF. The CDR3 DNA reads TGTGCCATCAGTGAGGGGGAGCTCACAGATACGCAGTATTTT.

In this sample, this clonotype turned up many times. The CDR3 region has the DNA TGTGCCAGCAGCTTAGCGAGCAGCGAGACAGATACGCAGTATTTT. As protein: CASSLASSETDTQYF. The J gene is TRBJ2-3, the V gene TRBV7-9; D not resolved. V lost 0 bases to trimming and J lost 3 bases, with 10 bases between them. CDR3 length: 15 amino acids. Germline V gene sequence: CDR1 SEHNR, CDR2 FQNEAQ (reference sequence).

This clonotype was detected only a few times. The J gene is TRBJ2-1, the V gene TRBV2; no clear D gene. CDR3 length equals 14 residues. Germline assignment: CDR1 SNHLY and CDR2 FYNNEI. Trimming took off 5 bases at V and 3 bases at J, with 11 bases between the two ends. The CDR3 nucleotides are TGTGCCAGCAGTAGGCCCCGAGTCTACAATGAGCAGTTCTTC. Amino acids: CASSRPRVYNEQFF.

This clonotype was detected a few times. The gene calls are TRBV24-1 and TRBJ2-5; D remains ambiguous. CDR1 KGHDR and CDR2 SFDVKD come from the germline V gene. The CDR3 loop spans 14 amino acids. Trimming took 1 base from V and 2 from J, leaving 7 bases between them. CDR3 sequence (DNA): TGTGCCACCAGTGATTTTCTGTCACAAGAGACCCAGTACTTC. It encodes CATSDFLSQETQYF.

This clonotype was recorded a few times. The rearrangement uses TRBV5-1 and TRBJ2-2, with a tentative D call TRBD1 (6 bases). The germline gives CDR1 SGHRS, CDR2 YFSETQ. Trimming removed 0 bases at V and 7 bases at J, with 13 bases between. The CDR3 length is 15 residues. The DNA for the CDR3 is TGCGCCAGCAGCTTGGACAGGGCTTTCGGCGGGGAGCTGTTTTTT. This encodes CASSLDRAFGGELFF.

This clonotype occurred many times. J is TRBJ2-7 and V is TRBV12-3 or TRBV12-4, with D perhaps matching TRBD1 (6 bases). V was shortened by 3 bases and J by 6 bases, with 12 bases between the two germline ends. The CDR3 totals 13 residues. CDR3 coding DNA: TGTGCCAGCAGTTTGGGGGTAGGGGGCGAGCAGTACTTC. Its translation is CASSLGVGGEQYF.

This clonotype has only a few counts. The rearrangement joins TRBV20-1 to TRBJ2-1; 10 nucleotides line up with TRBD2. The CDR3 covers 20 residues. Germline V gene sequence: CDR1 DFQATT, CDR2 SNEGSKA (reference sequence). The ends lost 3 bases at V and 9 bases at J; junction bases unmatched: 26. The CDR3 here is CSARETTSGAYSWARGEQFF. CDR3 DNA sequence: TGCAGTGCTAGGGAGACAACTAGCGGGGCGTATAGTTGGGCGCGGGGTGAGCAGTTCTTC.

This clonotype appeared a few times. The junction does not match germline at one end; this may be a read error. The CDR3 DNA follows: TGTGCCTGTAGTGTATACGGGGTTGAAAAACTGTTTTTT. It is translated as CACSVYGVEKLFF. The rearrangement links TRBV30 to TRBJ1-4; D unclear. Germline V gene data show CDR1 as GTSNPN and CDR2 as SVGIG (reference sequence). The CDR3 has 13 amino acids.